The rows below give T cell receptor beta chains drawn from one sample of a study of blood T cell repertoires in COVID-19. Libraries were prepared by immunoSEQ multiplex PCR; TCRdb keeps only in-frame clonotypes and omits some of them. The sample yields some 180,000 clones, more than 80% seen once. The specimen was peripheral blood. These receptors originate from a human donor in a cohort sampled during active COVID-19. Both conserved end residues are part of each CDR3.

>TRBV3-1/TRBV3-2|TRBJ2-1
CASSLFQSSGGTYNEQFF
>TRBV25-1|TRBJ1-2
CATSGWGGYGYTF
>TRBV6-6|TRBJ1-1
CASSYQQGAAFF
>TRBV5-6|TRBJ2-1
CASSLGGLGLLHNEQFF
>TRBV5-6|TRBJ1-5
CASRQQGGYSNQPQHF
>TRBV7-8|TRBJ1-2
CASSPAEGDNGYTF
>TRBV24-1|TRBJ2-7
CATSVQGTYEQYF
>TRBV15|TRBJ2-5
CATSRPAGGLGRETQYF
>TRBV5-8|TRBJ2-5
CASSLEGRRMETQYF
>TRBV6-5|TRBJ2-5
CASSSAGLAGVETQYF
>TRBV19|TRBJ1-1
CASTKGRGTEAFF
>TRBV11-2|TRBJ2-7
CASSLWAGNEQYF
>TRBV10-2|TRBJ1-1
CASSESGGVTEAFF
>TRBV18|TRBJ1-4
CASSPGQVGEKLFF
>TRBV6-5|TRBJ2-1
CASTRQHNEQFF
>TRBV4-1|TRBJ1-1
CASRQIIRGRLNTEAFF
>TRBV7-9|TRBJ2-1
CASSTTSGGFNEQFF
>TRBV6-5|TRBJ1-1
CASSYSYRGNTEAFF
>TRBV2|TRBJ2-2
CASTSRGVSTGELFF
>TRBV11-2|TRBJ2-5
CASSLAGGGQETQYF
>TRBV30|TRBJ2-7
CACWDRANYEQYF
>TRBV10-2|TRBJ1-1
CASSETQGPTEAFF
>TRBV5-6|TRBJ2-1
CASLSGVALYNEQFF
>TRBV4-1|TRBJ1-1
CASSREQGLNTEAFF
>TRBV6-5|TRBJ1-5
CASSYPGGLDQPQHF
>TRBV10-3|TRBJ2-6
CAITEGDRDSGANVLTF
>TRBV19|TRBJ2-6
CASSDRQGLLYSGANVLTF
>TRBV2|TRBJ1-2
CASSESAGQGNYGYTF
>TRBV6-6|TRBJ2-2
CASSYSSGGASGELFF
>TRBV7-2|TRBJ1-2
CASNPGRGRSTGYTF
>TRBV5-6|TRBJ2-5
CASSLARGSQETQYF
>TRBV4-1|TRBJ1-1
CASSPTLREGASEAFF
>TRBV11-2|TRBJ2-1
CASSLRPRGGNEQFF
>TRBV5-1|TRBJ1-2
CASSYGGADSHGYTF
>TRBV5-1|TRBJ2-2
CASSLARPEMTGELFF
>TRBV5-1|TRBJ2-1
CASSLSAGTGLNEQFF
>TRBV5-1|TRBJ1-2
CASSLVGALYGYTF
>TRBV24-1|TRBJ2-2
CATSSRVHGELFF
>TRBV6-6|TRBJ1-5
CASSPHVSGESQPQHF